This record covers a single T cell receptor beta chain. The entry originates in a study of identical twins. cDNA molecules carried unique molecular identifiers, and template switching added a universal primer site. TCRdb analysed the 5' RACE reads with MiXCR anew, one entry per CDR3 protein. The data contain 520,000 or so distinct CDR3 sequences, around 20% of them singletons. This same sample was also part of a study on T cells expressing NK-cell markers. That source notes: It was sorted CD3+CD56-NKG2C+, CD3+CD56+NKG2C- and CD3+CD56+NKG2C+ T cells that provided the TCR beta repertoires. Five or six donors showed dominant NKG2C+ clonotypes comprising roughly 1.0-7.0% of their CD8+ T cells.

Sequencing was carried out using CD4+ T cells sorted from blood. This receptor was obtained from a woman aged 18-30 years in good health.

The CDR3: CASSPLPGFRSYEQYF. The DNA for the CDR3 is TGTGCCAGCTCACCACTTCCGGGTTTTCGGTCCTACGAGCAGTACTTC. The gene calls are TRBV18 and TRBJ2-7, with D unresolved. Trimming took 1 base from V and 1 from J, leaving 14 bases between them. The CDR3 covers 16 residues. The germline CDR1 and CDR2 sequences are KGHSH and LQKENI.